Below, 26 T cell receptor beta chains from the same sample are listed, as sequenced in a study of T-cell reconstitution after alpha-beta-depleted transplantation in children. Unique molecular identifiers were used in preparing the TCRbeta library. Each CDR3 protein is one row after TCRdb ran MiXCR on the PCR reads. The sample lists fewer than 350,000 distinct CDR3 sequences, about 9.9% occurring once. Sequenced here: peripheral blood, sampled 180 days after TCRalphabeta/CD19-depleted stem cell transplant. The receptor source for this set is a male patient aged 2-9 years who had a stem cell transplant for chronic granulomatous disease, so the T cells may come from the graft donor.

This clonotype has a count of ten or more. The chain links TRBV29-1 to TRBJ2-7; tentatively, D is TRBD2 (5 bases). The germline V and J ends were trimmed by 7 bases and 2 bases, with 12 bases remaining between them. This CDR3 has 12 residues. Germline V gene sequence: CDR1 SQVTM, CDR2 ANQGSEA. The CDR3 loop is CSAGKGPYEQYF. The CDR3 nucleotides read TGCAGCGCGGGGAAAGGACCCTACGAGCAGTACTTC.

In its sample, this clonotype was seen many times. This sequence joins TRBV4-2 and TRBJ2-2; D unresolved. Germline CDR1 is LGHNA and CDR2 is YNFKEQ. The V end was cut by 3 bases, the J end by 4 bases, with 12 bases between. CDR3 length equals 15 residues. CDR3 region: CASSQSAEPTGELFF. The DNA of the CDR3 is TGTGCCAGCAGCCAGTCCGCCGAACCCACCGGGGAGCTGTTTTTT.

The table lists this clonotype with many counts. The chain couples TRBV20-1 to TRBJ1-1, with TRBD1 matching over 8 bases. Per germline, CDR1 DFQATT and CDR2 SNEGSKA (reference sequence). This CDR3 comprises 15 residues. V shed 0 bases, J shed 5 bases, and the junction held 8 bases outside the gene matches. The CDR3 bases are TGCAGTGCTAGAGATCAGGGGGCGAGGAAAACTGAAGCTTTCTTT. Its translation: CSARDQGARKTEAFF.

Ten or more counts support this clonotype. The CDR3 DNA reads TGTGCCAGCAGTAGACAGGGAGTACAGCCCCAGCATTTT. Translated, it gives CASSRQGVQPQHF. The chain employs TRBV6-2 or TRBV6-3 and TRBJ1-5, with 7 bases fitting TRBD1. V shed 5 bases, J shed 7 bases, and the junction held 5 bases outside the gene matches. CDR1 is MNHEY, CDR2 SVGEGT, per germline. The CDR3 is 13 residues long.

At least ten counts were recorded for this clonotype. This chain uses TRBV5-1 with TRBJ2-5, with 10 bases fitting TRBD2. The CDR3 consists of 15 residues. CDR1 is SGHRS and CDR2 is YFSETQ in the germline V gene. With 4 bases clipped from V and 2 bases from J, the junction kept 5 bases outside the gene matches. The CDR3 DNA reads as TGCGCCAGCAGCACAACTAGCGGGAATCAAGAGACCCAGTACTTC. Translating it yields CASSTTSGNQETQYF. The whole variable domain, remainder taken from reference TRBV5-1 and TRBJ2-5, is KAGVTQTPRYLIKTRGQQVTLSCSPISGHRSVSWYQQTPGQGLQFLFEYFSETQRNKGNFPGRFSGRQFSNSRSEMNVSTLELGDSALYLCASSTTSGNQETQYFGPGTRLLVL.

This clonotype came up many times. The rearrangement uses TRBV29-1 and TRBJ2-2, with a possible D match to TRBD2 (6 bases). CDR1 and CDR2 from the germline V gene are SQVTM and ANQGSEA. The germline V and J ends were trimmed by 6 bases and 4 bases, with 6 bases remaining between them. The CDR3 covers 11 residues. The chain's CDR3 is CSVGGTGELFF. The CDR3 DNA reads TGCAGCGTGGGGGGCACCGGGGAGCTGTTTTTT.

Of note for this clonotype: Possible read error: a much larger clone is one base away. This chain joins TRBV12-3 or TRBV12-4 and TRBJ1-2, with unresolved D. The CDR3 has 12 residues. V gave up 7 bases and J gave up 5 bases, with 11 bases separating them. CDR3 nucleotides: TGTGCCAGCACCGAACGGGGTTATGGCTACACCTTC. Translated, it gives CASTERGYGYTF.

This clonotype was recorded many times. The genes are TRBV11-2 and TRBJ2-7, with 8 bases that match TRBD2. V shed 6 bases, J shed 3 bases, and the junction held 7 bases outside the gene matches. There are 14 residues in the CDR3. The V gene's germline CDR1 is SGHAT and CDR2 FQNNGV. The CDR3 nucleotides are TGTGCCAGCAGACCGGGACTAGGGATCTACGAGCAGTACTTC. Translated: CASRPGLGIYEQYF.

This clonotype was seen ten or more times. V gene TRBV12-3 or TRBV12-4 combines with J gene TRBJ2-1, with TRBD2 matching 8 bases. V was clipped by 6 bases and J by 2 bases; unmatched bases: 6. The CDR3 is 15 residues long. CDR3 amino acids: CASSPREGPYNEQFF. Here the CDR3 DNA reads TGTGCCAGCAGCCCCCGGGAGGGCCCCTACAATGAGCAGTTCTTC.

This clonotype was detected many times. This sequence joins TRBV20-1 and TRBJ2-6; D call uncertain. This CDR3 comprises 12 residues. The V gene's germline CDR1 is DFQATT and CDR2 SNEGSKA (reference sequence). Trimming removed 2 bases from V and 4 bases from J, with 3 bases in between. CDR3 nucleotide sequence: TGCAGTGCTAGAAACGGGGCCAACGTCCTGACTTTC. This sequence encodes CSARNGANVLTF.

This clonotype has a single count. This may come from a read error, since a much larger clone is one base off. This chain joins TRBV5-1 and TRBJ2-3; no clear D. Germline V gene sequence: CDR1 SGHRS, CDR2 YFSETQ. V lost 4 bases and J 2 bases, leaving 11 bases between the germline ends. The CDR3 is 14 amino acids. CDR3 sequence: CASSPKVVTDTQYF. CDR3 DNA sequence: TGCGCCAGCAGCCCGAAGGTCGTCACAGATACGCAGTATTTT.

The chain combines TRBV28 with TRBJ2-2; D is unresolved. V dropped 6 bases and J dropped 5 bases, with 16 bases sitting between them. Germline values: CDR1 MDHEN, CDR2 SYDVKM. The CDR3 consists of 15 residues. This chain's CDR3 is CASSPYPMWTGELFF. DNA of the CDR3: TGTGCCAGCAGCCCATACCCTATGTGGACCGGGGAGCTGTTTTTT.

This clonotype was counted many times. V is TRBV11-2 and J is TRBJ2-7; D possibly corresponds to TRBD2 (6 bases). Germline-derived CDR1 and CDR2 are SGHAT and FQNNGV. V lost 2 bases and J lost 12, with 17 bases in between. CDR3 size: 13 residues. In DNA form, the CDR3 reads TGTGCCAGCAGCTTATTCGGGGTAGCGGATGCGTACTTC. Translating gives CASSLFGVADAYF. The full variable domain, rest sourced from reference TRBV11-2 and TRBJ2-7, is EAGVAQSPRYKIIEKRQSVAFWCNPISGHATLYWYQQILGQGPKLLIQFQNNGVVDDSQLPKDRFSAERLKGVDSTLKIQPAKLEDSAVYLCASSLFGVADAYFGPGTRLTVT.

The count of this clonotype is one. V and J are TRBV28 and TRBJ1-1; D is unresolved. The ends were cut back, 2 bases at V and 1 base at J, with 8 bases in the middle. This CDR3 has 14 residues. Germline V gene data show CDR1 as MDHEN and CDR2 as SYDVKM. CDR3 DNA: TGTGCCAGCAGTTTAGCGGGGAAGAACACTGAAGCTTTCTTT. Translating it yields CASSLAGKNTEAFF.

The table lists this clonotype with many counts. The chain recombines TRBV15 with TRBJ2-1; D ambiguous. CDR3 length equals 13 residues. V lost 5 bases and J lost 4, with 9 bases in between. The germline CDR1 and CDR2 sequences are LNHNV and YYDKDF (reference sequence). The CDR3 region is CATSGRRYNEQFF. The CDR3 DNA reads as TGTGCCACCAGCGGTCGGCGGTACAATGAGCAGTTCTTC.

Ten or more counts support this clonotype. The chain employs TRBV20-1 and TRBJ2-3; 9 bases agree with TRBD1. This CDR3 region has 13 residues. Germline CDR1 DFQATT, CDR2 SNEGSKA (reference sequence). The J segment lost 5 bases and the V segment lost 6 bases, leaving 6 bases of the junction unmatched. CDR3: CSAAGQGVDTQYF. The CDR3 DNA sequence: TGCAGTGCAGCGGGACAGGGCGTAGATACGCAGTATTTT.

In this sample, this clonotype turned up a few times. The chain recombines TRBV12-3 or TRBV12-4 with TRBJ1-1, with 10 bases identical to TRBD1. The CDR3 sequence is 15 residues long. Losses at the gene ends were 5 bases for V and 5 bases for J; bases not matched to a gene: 8. CDR3 loop: CASSTRQGAGTEAFF. The DNA for the CDR3 is TGTGCCAGCAGTACCCGACAGGGGGCAGGGACTGAAGCTTTCTTT.

The DNA of the CDR3 is TGTGCCTGGAGTGCACTAGCGGGTGAGCAGTACTTC. Protein: CAWSALAGEQYF. The J gene is TRBJ2-7, the V gene TRBV30, with 9 positions matching TRBD2. This CDR3 is built from 12 residues. CDR1 GTSNPN and CDR2 SVGIG come from the germline V gene (reference sequence). The junction had 2 bases not matched to a gene; V was cut back by 1 base and J by 7 bases.

This clonotype was picked up many times. The chain uses TRBV5-1 and TRBJ2-7; D unresolved. Between the trimmed V and J ends, which lost 3 bases and 0 bases, there was a span of 10 bases. The CDR3 length is 14 residues. Germline lookup yields CDR1 SGHRS and CDR2 YFSETQ. Here the CDR3 reads CASSSDSRSYEQYF. As DNA, the CDR3 is TGCGCCAGCAGCTCAGATAGCCGCTCCTACGAGCAGTACTTC.

This clonotype was seen repeatedly, ten times or more. The chain is built from TRBV25-1 and TRBJ2-7; D is ambiguous. This CDR3 comprises 13 residues. CDR1 and CDR2 from the germline V gene are MGHDK and SYGVNS. Trimming shortened V by 3 bases and J by 3 bases, and 9 bases separated the two germline ends. The CDR3 region is CASSDPVYYEQYF. Here the CDR3 DNA reads TGTGCCAGCAGTGATCCCGTATACTACGAGCAGTACTTC.

This clonotype was seen many times. The genes are TRBV5-1 and TRBJ2-5; 13 positions agree with TRBD2. The CDR3 consists of 17 residues. Trimming at V came to 4 bases and at J to 1 base, leaving 7 bases not matched to a gene. Germline CDR1 reads SGHRS; CDR2 reads YFSETQ. CDR3 coding DNA: TGCGCCAGCAGCGCCCTGGGACTAGCGGGACCCCAAGAGACCCAGTACTTC. It specifies CASSALGLAGPQETQYF.

Ten or more counts support this clonotype. The V gene is TRBV4-3, the J gene TRBJ2-2, with a tentative D call TRBD2 (6 bases). The germline V gene has CDR1 LGHNA and CDR2 YSLEER. The V and J ends lost 0 bases and 7 bases respectively, with 15 bases between them. This CDR3 contains 16 residues. CDR3 residues: CASSQDPAGWYGELFF. CDR3 DNA sequence: TGCGCCAGCAGCCAAGACCCCGCGGGGTGGTACGGGGAGCTGTTTTTT.

This clonotype was picked up many times. The V and J genes are TRBV6-5 and TRBJ2-1; 12 bases align to TRBD2. The CDR3 consists of 15 residues. V shed 2 bases and J 6 bases; nucleotides not matched to a gene: 2. Looked up from germline, CDR1 is MNHEY and CDR2 is SVGAGI. CDR3 sequence reads: CASSYELAGGNEQFF. The CDR3 region has the DNA TGTGCCAGCAGTTACGAACTAGCGGGGGGCAATGAGCAGTTCTTC.

This clonotype was found many times. This chain joins TRBV20-1 and TRBJ2-7; 7 nucleotides line up with TRBD1. This CDR3 is built from 15 residues. Germline lookup yields CDR1 DFQATT and CDR2 SNEGSKA (reference sequence). V was pared by 4 bases and J by 1 base, with 10 bases of the junction left unmatched. The CDR3 sequence: CSAIYPGQLSYEQYF. The CDR3 bases are TGCAGTGCTATTTACCCGGGACAGCTTTCCTACGAGCAGTACTTC.

With respect to this clonotype: Because the CDR3 is missing its conserved closing phenylalanine or tryptophan, this is likely a read error. In DNA form, the CDR3 reads TGTGCCAGCTCAAGGGGGTTTGCAGGGGGCTCCCACGAGCAGTACTTA. This encodes CASSRGFAGGSHEQYL. The V gene is TRBV18, the J gene TRBJ2-7; the match to TRBD1 covers 8 bases. CDR1 is KGHSH, CDR2 LQKENI, per germline. This CDR3 has 16 amino acids.

This clonotype has ten or more counts. The rearrangement links TRBV10-1 to TRBJ2-3, with 9 bases fitting TRBD2. With V trimmed by 0 bases and J by 6 bases, 4 bases remained unmatched. The CDR3 consists of 15 residues. The germline V gene encodes CDR1 WNHNN and CDR2 SYGVQD (reference sequence). The CDR3 bases are TGCGCCAGCAGTGAGTCCTTAGCGGGAGTGGATACGCAGTATTTT. It is translated as CASSESLAGVDTQYF.